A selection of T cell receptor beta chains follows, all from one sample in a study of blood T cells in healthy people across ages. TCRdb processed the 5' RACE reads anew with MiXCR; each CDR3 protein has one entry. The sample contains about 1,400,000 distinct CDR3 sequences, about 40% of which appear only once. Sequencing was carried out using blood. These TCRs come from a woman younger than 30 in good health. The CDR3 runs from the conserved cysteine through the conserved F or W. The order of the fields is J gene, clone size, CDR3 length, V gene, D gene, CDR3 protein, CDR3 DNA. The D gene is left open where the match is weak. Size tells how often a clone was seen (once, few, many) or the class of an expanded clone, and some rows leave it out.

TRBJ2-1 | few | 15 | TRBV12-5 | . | CASDPVILRGNEQFF | TGTGCTAGTGACCCGGTCATTTTAAGAGGGAATGAGCAGTTCTTC
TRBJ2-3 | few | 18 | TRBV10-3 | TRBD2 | CAIRNIGTSGGDTDTQYF | TGTGCCATCAGGAACATAGGGACTAGCGGGGGGGACACAGATACGCAGTATTTT
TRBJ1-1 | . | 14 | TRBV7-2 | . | CASSFYPGNTEAFF | TGTGCCAGCAGCTTTTATCCGGGGAACACTGAAGCTTTCTTT
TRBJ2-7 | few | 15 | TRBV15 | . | CATSRDEGVSYEQYF | TGTGCCACCAGCAGAGATGAAGGGGTCTCCTACGAGCAGTACTTC
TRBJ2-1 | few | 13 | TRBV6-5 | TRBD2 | CASLRLADNEQFF | TGTGCCAGCCTTAGACTAGCGGACAATGAGCAGTTCTTC
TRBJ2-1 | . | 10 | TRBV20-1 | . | CSARRGEQFF | TGCAGTGCTAGACGCGGTGAGCAGTTCTTC
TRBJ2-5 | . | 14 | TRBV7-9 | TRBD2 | CASSTRTSAGTQYF | TGTGCCAGCAGCACCCGGACTAGCGCGGGGACCCAGTACTTC
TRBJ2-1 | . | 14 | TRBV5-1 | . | CASSGTGIYNEQFF | TGCGCCAGCAGCGGAACGGGGATTTACAATGAGCAGTTCTTC
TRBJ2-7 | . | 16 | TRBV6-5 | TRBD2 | CASRRNLLAGAYEQYF | TGTGCCAGCAGACGAAACCTACTAGCGGGAGCCTACGAGCAGTACTTC
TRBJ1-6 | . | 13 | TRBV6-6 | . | CATGPSNNSPLHF | TGTGCCACCGGGCCGTCTAATAATTCACCCCTCCACTTT
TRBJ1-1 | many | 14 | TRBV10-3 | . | CATRSQSMNTEAFF | TGTGCCACCAGGTCGCAGAGCATGAACACTGAAGCTTTCTTT
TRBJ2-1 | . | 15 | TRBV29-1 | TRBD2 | CSVSYSGYSYNEQFF | TGCAGCGTTTCTTATAGCGGGTACTCCTACAATGAGCAGTTCTTC
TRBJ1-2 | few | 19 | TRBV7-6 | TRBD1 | CASSSKIDRGPPVNYGYTF | TGTGCCAGCAGCTCAAAGATCGACAGGGGGCCTCCGGTTAACTATGGCTACACCTTC
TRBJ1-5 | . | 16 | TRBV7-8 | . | CASSLRGHREGQPQHF | TGTGCCAGCAGCCTCCGCGGGCACAGGGAAGGTCAGCCCCAGCATTTT
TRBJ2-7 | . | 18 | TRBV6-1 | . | CASRRYRTSPQISYEQYF | TGTGCCAGCAGGAGGTATAGGACTTCGCCTCAAATATCCTACGAGCAGTACTTC
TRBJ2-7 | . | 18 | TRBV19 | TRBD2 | CASSASGTSGRGAYEQYF | TGTGCCAGTAGTGCCTCCGGGACTAGCGGGAGAGGCGCCTACGAGCAGTACTTC
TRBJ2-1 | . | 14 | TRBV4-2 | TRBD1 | CASSQRGQNNEQFF | TGTGCCAGCAGCCAGAGGGGACAGAACAATGAGCAGTTCTTC
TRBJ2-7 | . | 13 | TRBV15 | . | CATSRDTISEQYF | TGTGCCACCAGCAGAGATACAATCTCCGAGCAGTACTTC
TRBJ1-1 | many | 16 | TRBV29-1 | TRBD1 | CRGGDRDPSMNTEAFF | TGCAGAGGGGGGGACAGGGACCCATCTATGAACACTGAAGCTTTCTTT
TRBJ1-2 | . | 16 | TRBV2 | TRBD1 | CASSGRGTGSNYGYTF | TGTGCCAGCAGTGGACGCGGGACAGGCTCTAACTATGGCTACACCTTC
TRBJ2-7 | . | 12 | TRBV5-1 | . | CASSLRRDEQYF | TGCGCCAGCAGCTTGAGGCGAGACGAGCAGTACTTC
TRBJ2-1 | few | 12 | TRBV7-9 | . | CASSFEGSEQFF | TGTGCCAGCAGCTTTGAAGGGAGTGAGCAGTTCTTC